Described below is a single T cell receptor beta chain sequence and its context. Its matching antigen is unknown. The V and J ends lost 0 bases and 2 bases, in that order; junction bases with no gene match: 2. The CDR3 runs to 15 residues. The germline V gene has CDR1 SGDLS and CDR2 YYNGEE. The sample comes from a study of shared clonotypes between healthy human individuals. Assay: immunoSEQ multiplex PCR; the TCRdb copy retains only in-frame clones and omits some. The sample has just over 2,000,000 clones; about 95% are singletons. Whole-study results and caveats: All-four-donor shared clonotypes had higher generation probabilities than non-shared clonotypes did. The study found 4.5% to 5% of naive CD4 clonotypes shared across a handful of donors.

Naive CD8 cells lacked CD45RO and underwent positive selection for CCR7, leaving out terminally differentiated effector memory CD45RA+ cells. The donors, healthy adults who were HIV-negative, had experienced no recent acute infections or vaccinations. The TCR comes from a man younger than 35 in good health. V usage is TRBV9 and J usage is TRBJ2-7; TRBD2 matches 10 bases. The sequenced material came from naive CD8+ T cells sorted from blood. The CDR3 DNA reads TGTGCCAGCAGCGTAGAGGGACTAGCGACCTACGAGCAGTACTTC. Translated, it gives CASSVEGLATYEQYF. Full variable domain (outside the CDR3, taken from reference TRBV9 and TRBJ2-7): DSGVTQTPKHLITATGQRVTLRCSPRSGDLSVYWYQQSLDQGLQFLIQYYNGEERAKGNILERFSAQQFPDLHSELNLSSLELGDSALYFCASSVEGLATYEQYFGPGTRLTVT.